Shown below are 29 T cell receptor beta chains from a single sample sequenced in a study of siplizumab effects on memory and regulatory T cells. TCRdb's copy holds only in-frame clones and misses some; the assay was immunoSEQ multiplex PCR. The data hold roughly 110,000 clones, with roughly 95% observed a single time. Sequenced material: non-Treg CD4+ T cells sorted from blood. The receptors were gathered from a human donor in good health.

V usage is TRBV11-3 and J usage is TRBJ2-1, with 10 nucleotides matching TRBD2. The germline V gene encodes CDR1 SGHNT and CDR2 YENEEA. The CDR3 totals 15 residues. The V and J ends lost 5 bases and 7 bases, in that order; junction bases with no gene match: 8. Here the CDR3 DNA reads TGTGCCAGCAGCGGATTAGCGGGGGGCAATAATGAGCAGTTCTTC. Amino acid sequence: CASSGLAGGNNEQFF.

The genes are TRBV7-8 and TRBJ1-5; possible D gene TRBD1, 6 bases. Germline V gene lookup returns CDR1 SGHVS and CDR2 FQNEAQ. CDR3 size: 18 residues. The germline V and J ends were trimmed by 2 bases and 4 bases, with 21 bases remaining between them. Written as DNA, the CDR3 is TGTGCCAGCAGCTTATTCTACAGGGACCCAAAAAGTAATCAGCCCCAGCATTTT. This sequence encodes CASSLFYRDPKSNQPQHF.

The rearrangement joins TRBV7-2 to TRBJ1-6; a possible D gene is TRBD1 (5 bases). Trimming stripped 2 bases from V and 6 bases from J, with 8 bases between. Germline CDR1 is SGHTA and CDR2 is FQGNSA. The CDR3 has 14 residues. The CDR3 nucleotides are TGTGCCAGCAGCTTAATCCAGGGTAATTCACCCCTCCACTTT. Translating gives CASSLIQGNSPLHF.

This chain uses TRBV6-1 with TRBJ2-3; D gene unclear. With 3 bases removed from V and 5 bases from J, the gap between germline ends came to 3 bases. Germline V gene lookup returns CDR1 MNHNS and CDR2 SASEGT. CDR3 length: 11 residues. CDR3: CASSDEDTQYF. The CDR3 DNA reads as TGTGCCAGCAGTGACGAAGATACGCAGTATTTT.

The V gene is TRBV5-1, the J gene TRBJ2-5, with a weak D call TRBD1 (5 bases). Germline V gene data show CDR1 as SGHRS and CDR2 as YFSETQ. The V end was cut by 0 bases, the J end by 3 bases, with 12 bases between. The CDR3 consists of 15 residues. The CDR3 nucleotides are TGCGCCAGCAGCTTGGTACCGCAGGGAAAAGAGACCCAGTACTTC. This codes for CASSLVPQGKETQYF. The full variable domain, its missing parts supplied by reference TRBV5-1 and TRBJ2-5, is KAGVTQTPRYLIKTRGQQVTLSCSPISGHRSVSWYQQTPGQGLQFLFEYFSETQRNKGNFPGRFSGRQFSNSRSEMNVSTLELGDSALYLCASSLVPQGKETQYFGPGTRLLVL.

The V gene is TRBV6-1, the J gene TRBJ1-6; the D is unclear. Germline V gene lookup returns CDR1 MNHNS and CDR2 SASEGT. The CDR3 contains 15 residues. Trimming took off 2 bases at V and 7 bases at J, with 12 bases between the two ends. The CDR3 here is CASSELGSNNSPLHF. CDR3 nucleotide sequence: TGTGCCAGCAGTGAACTCGGCAGCAACAATTCACCCCTCCACTTT.

V usage is TRBV18 and J usage is TRBJ2-2; 7 bases are a match to TRBD2. From germline, CDR1 is KGHSH and CDR2 LQKENI. The CDR3 totals 14 residues. The J segment lost 6 bases and the V segment lost 3 bases, leaving 4 bases of the junction unmatched. CDR3 loop: CASSPERGSGELFF. As DNA, the CDR3 is TGTGCCAGCTCACCGGAGCGGGGCTCCGGGGAGCTGTTTTTT.

This rearrangement joins TRBV11-3 to TRBJ2-5; the match to TRBD2 covers 9 bases. V was clipped by 1 base and J by 2 bases; unmatched bases: 2. Germline V gene lookup returns CDR1 SGHNT and CDR2 YENEEA. The CDR3 length is 15 residues. In DNA, the CDR3 is TGTGCCAGCAGCTTAGGGCTAGCGGGACAAGAGACCCAGTACTTC. Translation: CASSLGLAGQETQYF.

The chain recombines TRBV21-1 with TRBJ1-1; TRBD1 is the table's D call, not checked against the DNA. TRBV21-1 is recorded as a pseudogene. The CDR3 runs to 15 residues. CDR3 in DNA: TGTGCCAGCAGCACCCTCCGCTCACAGAACACTGAAGCTTTCTTT. Translating gives CASSTLRSQNTEAFF.

This rearrangement joins TRBV5-1 to TRBJ1-1, with D unresolved. CDR3 size: 13 residues. Trimming shortened V by 0 bases and J by 0 bases, and 3 bases separated the two germline ends. The germline V gene has CDR1 SGHRS and CDR2 YFSETQ. The CDR3 sequence: CASSLVVNTEAFF. CDR3 DNA: TGCGCCAGCAGCTTGGTAGTGAACACTGAAGCTTTCTTT.

The chain is built from TRBV10-1 and TRBJ1-1; D is perhaps TRBD1 (6 bases). This CDR3 spans 15 amino acids. From germline, CDR1 is WNHNN and CDR2 SYGVQD (reference sequence). The germline V and J ends were trimmed by 2 bases and 3 bases, with 13 bases remaining between them. CDR3 sequence (DNA): TGCGCCAGCAGTGAGAGTGTTACAGGGTACACTGAAGCTTTCTTT. Its translation is CASSESVTGYTEAFF.

The chain has TRBV7-2 and TRBJ1-2; 10 nucleotides match TRBD1. J gave up 6 bases and V 5 bases, and 9 bases lay outside the gene matches. Germline V lookup: CDR1 SGHTA, CDR2 FQGNSA. The CDR3 loop spans 15 amino acids. Here the CDR3 DNA reads TGTGCCAGCAGCCCGGTGGGACAGGGGATAAATGGCTACACCTTC. It encodes CASSPVGQGINGYTF.

V is TRBV7-7 and J is TRBJ2-3, with no clear D. Looked up from germline, CDR1 is SSHAT and CDR2 is FNYEAQ (reference sequence). Trimming cost V 5 bases and J 6 bases, with 12 bases left between them. The CDR3 contains 13 residues. CDR3 nucleotides: TGTGCCAGCAGCCTAGATCTAGTCGATACGCAGTATTTT. Its translation: CASSLDLVDTQYF.

The CDR3 is CASSGRLDSGGANEQFF. CDR3 sequence (DNA): TGTGCCAGCAGCGGACGACTGGATAGCGGGGGGGCCAATGAGCAGTTCTTC. The chain carries TRBV7-3 and TRBJ2-1; 11 nucleotides match TRBD2. In germline, CDR1 is SGHTA, CDR2 FQGTGA. The CDR3 extends over 17 amino acids. Losses at the gene ends were 5 bases for V and 6 bases for J; bases not matched to a gene: 12.

This rearrangement joins TRBV5-1 to TRBJ1-1, with unresolved D. CDR1 and CDR2 (germline): SGHRS, YFSETQ. V lost 2 bases and J lost 1, with 6 bases in between. CDR3 length: 13 residues. The CDR3 DNA sequence: TGCGCCAGCAGCTTTGGGCCGAACACTGAAGCTTTCTTT. The encoded protein is CASSFGPNTEAFF. Looking up the rest from reference TRBV5-1 and TRBJ1-1 gives the full variable domain: KAGVTQTPRYLIKTRGQQVTLSCSPISGHRSVSWYQQTPGQGLQFLFEYFSETQRNKGNFPGRFSGRQFSNSRSEMNVSTLELGDSALYLCASSFGPNTEAFFGQGTRLTVV.

The CDR3 region has the DNA TGTGCCAGCAGTTCACCGGGACAGGTCCTACAGCCCCAGCATTTT. This translates into CASSSPGQVLQPQHF. This rearrangement joins TRBV28 to TRBJ1-5; 8 bases align to TRBD1. This CDR3 contains 15 residues. V lost 4 bases to trimming and J lost 7 bases; unmatched junction nucleotides: 9. In germline, CDR1 is MDHEN, CDR2 SYDVKM.

This rearrangement joins TRBV27 to TRBJ2-3; 9 bases match TRBD2. Germline loops: CDR1 MNHEY, CDR2 SMNVEV (reference sequence). J lost 5 bases, V lost 2 bases, and 5 bases had no gene match. The CDR3 is 15 residues long. The CDR3 loop reads CASSLRRGGKDTQYF. DNA for the CDR3: TGTGCCAGCAGTTTAAGGCGGGGGGGCAAAGATACGCAGTATTTT.

As regards this clone: Mismatch with germline at one junction end may stem from a read error. The chain is built from TRBV9 and TRBJ1-3; D gene uncertain. Germline V gene data show CDR1 as SGDLS and CDR2 as YYNGEE. CDR3 length: 12 amino acids. The CDR3 region is CASSAERNAIYF. In DNA form, the CDR3 reads TGTGCCAGCAGCGCCGAAAGAAACGCCATATATTTT. Together with reference TRBV9 and TRBJ1-3, the CDR3 gives the full variable domain: DSGVTQTPKHLITATGQRVTLRCSPRSGDLSVYWYQQSLDQGLQFLIQYYNGEERAKGNILERFSAQQFPDLHSELNLSSLELGDSALYFCASSAERNAIYFGEGSWLTVV.

The J gene is TRBJ1-1, the V gene TRBV6-5, with unresolved D. From germline, CDR1 is MNHEY and CDR2 SVGAGI. V lost 6 bases to trimming and J lost 6 bases, with 11 bases between them. CDR3 length: 12 amino acids. CDR3 residues: CASSSTPAEAFF. The DNA of the CDR3 is TGTGCCAGCAGCTCGACGCCAGCTGAAGCTTTCTTT.

The chain carries TRBV4-1 and TRBJ1-5; D might be TRBD1 (5 bases). The V gene's germline CDR1 is MGHRA and CDR2 YSYEKL. Trimming took 3 bases from V and 6 from J, leaving 12 bases between them. CDR3 length equals 14 residues. The DNA for the CDR3 is TGCGCCAGCAGCCACAACACCAGGGTTCAGCCCCAGCATTTT. It encodes CASSHNTRVQPQHF.

This chain links TRBV6-5 with TRBJ2-3, with a weak D call TRBD2 (6 bases). The CDR3 is 14 amino acids. The germline V gene has CDR1 MNHEY and CDR2 SVGAGI. Trimming stripped 6 bases from V and 0 bases from J, with 10 bases between. Here the CDR3 reads CASRSRGSTDTQYF. The CDR3 coding sequence is TGTGCCAGCAGGTCCCGGGGGAGCACAGATACGCAGTATTTT.

The rearrangement joins TRBV2 to TRBJ2-2, with 7 positions matching TRBD2. The CDR3 is 16 amino acids. Germline CDR1 and CDR2: SNHLY and FYNNEI. The trim removed 8 bases at V and 5 bases at J, leaving 14 bases unmatched. In nucleotides, the CDR3 is TGTGCCAGCCTGCGGGAGCTCCTCAGCCGGACCGGGGAGCTGTTTTTT. Residues: CASLRELLSRTGELFF.

The chain joins TRBV6-8 to TRBJ2-3; possible D gene TRBD1, 5 bases. Per germline, CDR1 MNHGY and CDR2 SAAAGT. The CDR3 runs 16 residues. V shed 6 bases and J shed 0 bases, with 16 bases lying between them. In nucleotides, the CDR3 is TGTGCCAGCAGGAAATGCAGGGTCGCTAGCACAGATACGCAGTATTTT. Protein: CASRKCRVASTDTQYF.

This chain uses TRBV1 with TRBJ2-7; the table assigns TRBD1, which was not confirmed against the DNA. TRBV1 is classified as a pseudogene. The CDR3 totals 16 residues. CDR3 amino acids: CTSSYLQGVRLYEQYF. For the CDR3, the DNA is TGCACCAGCAGCTACCTACAGGGGGTACGACTCTACGAGCAGTACTTC.

The chain combines TRBV7-9 with TRBJ1-2; D unresolved. Trimming took 0 bases from V and 7 from J, leaving 12 bases between them. CDR1 and CDR2 from the germline V gene are SEHNR and FQNEAQ (reference sequence). CDR3 length: 14 residues. CDR3 DNA sequence: TGTGCCAGCAGCTTAGCCGTGGATGGGGTTGGCTACACCTTC. This sequence encodes CASSLAVDGVGYTF.

The gene calls are TRBV4-2 and TRBJ1-1, with 8 bases that match TRBD1. The germline V gene has CDR1 LGHNA and CDR2 YNFKEQ. V trimming: 2 bases; J trimming: 11 bases; junction bases outside the gene matches: 19. This CDR3 has 17 residues. CDR3 protein: CASSQITLSTGEVSAFF. The CDR3 nucleotides are TGTGCCAGCAGCCAAATAACCCTCTCGACAGGGGAGGTTTCGGCTTTCTTT.

The genes are TRBV2 and TRBJ2-1; no clear D. This CDR3 region has 11 residues. Trimming shortened V by 4 bases and J by 4 bases, and 2 bases separated the two germline ends. Germline values: CDR1 SNHLY, CDR2 FYNNEI. The CDR3 DNA reads as TGTGCCAGCAGTGCGTACAATGAGCAGTTCTTC. It yields the protein CASSAYNEQFF.

The J gene is TRBJ2-5, the V gene TRBV7-9; TRBD1 matches 7 bases. Germline V gene sequence: CDR1 SEHNR, CDR2 FQNEAQ (reference sequence). This CDR3 spans 14 amino acids. The junction had 1 base not matched to a gene; V was cut back by 0 bases and J by 3 bases. The CDR3 protein is CASSLADREETQYF. CDR3 in DNA: TGTGCCAGCAGCTTAGCCGACAGGGAAGAGACCCAGTACTTC.

This clone was picked up one time. The chain uses TRBV5-1 and TRBJ2-5; 8 bases agree with TRBD1. Germline V gene lookup returns CDR1 SGHRS and CDR2 YFSETQ. CDR3 length: 15 amino acids. Losses at the gene ends were 7 bases for V and 1 base for J; bases not matched to a gene: 9. The CDR3 nucleotides are TGCGCCAGCGCACAGATTACAGGGGGCCAAGAGACCCAGTACTTC. It codes for CASAQITGGQETQYF. Filled out from reference TRBV5-1 and TRBJ2-5, the complete variable domain reads KAGVTQTPRYLIKTRGQQVTLSCSPISGHRSVSWYQQTPGQGLQFLFEYFSETQRNKGNFPGRFSGRQFSNSRSEMNVSTLELGDSALYLCASAQITGGQETQYFGPGTRLLVL.